This TCR beta chain was sequenced during a study of blood T cell repertoires in COVID-19. Study details: Researchers got acute and convalescent COVID-19 samples from the United States, Italy and Spain. T cells, B-cell-depleted T cells, or PBMCs supplied cDNA or gDNA.

Clones were sequenced by immunoSEQ multiplex PCR, and TCRdb holds only the in-frame ones, with some missing. The sample carries around 300,000 clones, approximately 88% recorded once. The germline CDR1 and CDR2 sequences are SGHRS and YFSETQ. There are 16 residues in the CDR3. The trim removed 4 bases at V and 0 bases at J, leaving 5 bases unmatched. The V and J genes are TRBV5-1 and TRBJ1-4; 8 nucleotides match TRBD1. This clonotype was sampled from a woman aged 40 to 50 who had recovered from COVID-19. Specimen: PBMCs or T cells enriched from blood (not recorded which). This chain's CDR3 is CASSPGQGPTNEKLFF. CDR3 in DNA: TGCGCCAGCAGCCCTGGACAGGGTCCAACTAATGAAAAACTGTTTTTT.